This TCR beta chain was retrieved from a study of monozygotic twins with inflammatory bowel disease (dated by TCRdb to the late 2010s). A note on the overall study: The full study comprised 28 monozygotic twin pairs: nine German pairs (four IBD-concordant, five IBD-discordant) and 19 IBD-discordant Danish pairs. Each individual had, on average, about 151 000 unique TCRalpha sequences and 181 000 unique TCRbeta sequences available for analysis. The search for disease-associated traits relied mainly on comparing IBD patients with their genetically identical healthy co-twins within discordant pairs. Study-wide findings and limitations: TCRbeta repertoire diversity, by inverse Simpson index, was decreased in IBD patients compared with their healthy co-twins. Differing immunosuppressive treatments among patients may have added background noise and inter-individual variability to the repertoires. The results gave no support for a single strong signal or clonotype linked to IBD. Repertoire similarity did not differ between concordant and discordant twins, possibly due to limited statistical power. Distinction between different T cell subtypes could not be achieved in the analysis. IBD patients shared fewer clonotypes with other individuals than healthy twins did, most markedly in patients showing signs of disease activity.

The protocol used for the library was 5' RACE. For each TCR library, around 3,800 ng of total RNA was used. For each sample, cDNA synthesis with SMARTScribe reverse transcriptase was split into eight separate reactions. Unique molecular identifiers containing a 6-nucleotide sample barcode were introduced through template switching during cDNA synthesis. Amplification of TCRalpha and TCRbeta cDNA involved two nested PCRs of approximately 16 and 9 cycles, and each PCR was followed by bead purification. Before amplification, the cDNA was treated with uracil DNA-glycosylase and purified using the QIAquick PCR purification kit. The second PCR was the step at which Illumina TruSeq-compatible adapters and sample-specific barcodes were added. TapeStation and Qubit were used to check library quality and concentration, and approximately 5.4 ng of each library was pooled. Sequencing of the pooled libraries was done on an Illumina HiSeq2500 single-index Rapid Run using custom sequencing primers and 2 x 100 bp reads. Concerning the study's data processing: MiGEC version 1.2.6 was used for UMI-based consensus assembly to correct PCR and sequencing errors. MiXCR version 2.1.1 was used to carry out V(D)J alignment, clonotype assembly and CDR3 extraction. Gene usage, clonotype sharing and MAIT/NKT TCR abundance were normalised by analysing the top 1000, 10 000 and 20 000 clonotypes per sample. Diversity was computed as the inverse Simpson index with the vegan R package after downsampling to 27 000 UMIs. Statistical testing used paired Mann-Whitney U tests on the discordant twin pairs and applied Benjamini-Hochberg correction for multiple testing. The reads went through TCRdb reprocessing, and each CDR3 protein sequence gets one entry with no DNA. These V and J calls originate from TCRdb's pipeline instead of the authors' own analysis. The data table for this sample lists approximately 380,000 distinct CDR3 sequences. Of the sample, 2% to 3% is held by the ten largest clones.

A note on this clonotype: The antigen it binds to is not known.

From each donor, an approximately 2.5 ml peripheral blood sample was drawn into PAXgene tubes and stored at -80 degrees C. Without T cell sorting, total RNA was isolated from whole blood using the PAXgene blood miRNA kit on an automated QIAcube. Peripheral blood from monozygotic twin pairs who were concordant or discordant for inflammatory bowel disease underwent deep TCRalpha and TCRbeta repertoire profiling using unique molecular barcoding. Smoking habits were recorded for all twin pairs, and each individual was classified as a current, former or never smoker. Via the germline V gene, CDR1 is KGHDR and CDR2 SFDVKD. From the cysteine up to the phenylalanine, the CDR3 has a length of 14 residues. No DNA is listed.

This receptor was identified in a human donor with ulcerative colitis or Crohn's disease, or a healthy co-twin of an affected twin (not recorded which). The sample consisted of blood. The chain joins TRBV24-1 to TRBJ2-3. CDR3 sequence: CATSDQAGTDTQYF.